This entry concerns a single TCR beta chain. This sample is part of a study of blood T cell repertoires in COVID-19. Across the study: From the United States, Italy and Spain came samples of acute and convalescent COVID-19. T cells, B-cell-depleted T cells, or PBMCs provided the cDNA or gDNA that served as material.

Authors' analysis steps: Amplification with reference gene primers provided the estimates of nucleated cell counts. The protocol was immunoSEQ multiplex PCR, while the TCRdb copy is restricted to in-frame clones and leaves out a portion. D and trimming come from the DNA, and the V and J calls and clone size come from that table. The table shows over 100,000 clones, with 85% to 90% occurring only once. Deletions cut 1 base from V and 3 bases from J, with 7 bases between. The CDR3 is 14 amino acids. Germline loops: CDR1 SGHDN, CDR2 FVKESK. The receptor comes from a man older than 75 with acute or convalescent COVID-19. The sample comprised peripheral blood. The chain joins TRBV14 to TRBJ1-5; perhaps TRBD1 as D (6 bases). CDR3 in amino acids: CASSQGQANQPQHF. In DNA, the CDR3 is TGTGCCAGCAGCCAAGGACAGGCCAATCAGCCCCAGCATTTT.